The 21 T cell receptor beta chains listed next were all sequenced from one sample in a study of T cell responses to AZD1222 COVID-19 vaccine. Measured with immunoSEQ multiplex PCR; TCRdb has only the in-frame clones, and not every one. The sample has approximately 130,000 clones, around 92% seen once. This sample comprised peripheral blood, obtained on day 0 of AZD1222 vaccination. Receptors were obtained from an adult in good health.

The chain employs TRBV5-1 and TRBJ2-5, with 7 bases identical to TRBD1. Germline V gene sequence: CDR1 SGHRS, CDR2 YFSETQ. J was trimmed by 5 bases and V by 4 bases; bases with no gene match: 8. This CDR3 spans 14 amino acids. DNA of the CDR3: TGCGCCAGCAGCCGGGACAGTTCGTGGGAGACCCAGTACTTC. This sequence encodes CASSRDSSWETQYF.

The chain carries TRBV10-3 and TRBJ1-2, with 12 bases fitting TRBD1. The junction had 2 bases not matched to a gene; V was cut back by 4 bases and J by 2 bases. Germline CDR1 is ENHRY and CDR2 is SYGVKD. CDR3 length equals 15 residues. In nucleotides, the CDR3 is TGTGCCATCAGTGGGGGGACAGGGGGCAACTATGGCTACACCTTC. It specifies CAISGGTGGNYGYTF.

V usage is TRBV12-3 or TRBV12-4 and J usage is TRBJ1-2; the D is unclear. The CDR3 runs 13 residues. Trimming took off 2 bases at V and 6 bases at J, with 10 bases between the two ends. The CDR3 loop is CASSLSERNGYTF. For the CDR3, the DNA is TGTGCCAGCAGTTTATCAGAAAGGAATGGCTACACCTTC.

This clone was recorded once. The V call is TRBV13, the J call TRBJ1-3, with D unresolved. Germline V gives CDR1 PRHDT, CDR2 FYEKMQ (reference sequence). The CDR3 covers 13 residues. Between the trimmed V and J ends, which lost 0 bases and 3 bases, there was a span of 3 bases. The CDR3 spells CASSLGDGNTIYF. For the CDR3, the DNA is TGTGCCAGCAGCTTAGGAGATGGAAACACCATATATTTT.

The chain is built from TRBV12-5 and TRBJ2-2; the D gene is possibly TRBD2 (6 bases). V dropped 6 bases and J dropped 3 bases, with 17 bases sitting between them. The CDR3 spans 16 residues. CDR1 LGHNT and CDR2 FRNRAP come from the germline V gene. The CDR3 DNA sequence: TGTGCTAGTGGGGAAACCGCGGGACCCTACACCGGGGAGCTGTTTTTT. As protein: CASGETAGPYTGELFF. The variable domain in full, with the rest retrieved from reference TRBV12-5 and TRBJ2-2, is DARVTQTPRHKVTEMGQEVTMRCQPILGHNTVFWYRQTMMQGLELLAYFRNRAPLDDSGMPKDRFSAEMPDATLATLKIQPSEPRDSAVYFCASGETAGPYTGELFFGEGSRLTVL.

This clone has only a few counts. The chain uses TRBV6-1 and TRBJ1-6; the D gene is possibly TRBD1 (5 bases). CDR1 and CDR2 (germline): MNHNS, SASEGT. This CDR3 is built from 14 residues. Trimming removed 3 bases at V and 6 bases at J, with 9 bases between. CDR3 protein: CASSERGGNSPLHF. The CDR3 coding sequence is TGTGCCAGCAGTGAGCGCGGGGGTAATTCACCCCTCCACTTT.

This clone came up once. V is TRBV20-1 and J is TRBJ1-1, with D uncertain. V lost 6 bases and J 7 bases, leaving 12 bases between the germline ends. In germline, CDR1 is DFQATT, CDR2 SNEGSKA (reference sequence). The CDR3 contains 11 residues. Here the CDR3 DNA reads TGCAGTGCGCCTCGGTACGGTGAAGCTTTCTTT. Amino acid sequence: CSAPRYGEAFF.

This sequence joins TRBV7-7 and TRBJ2-5; D is possibly TRBD2 (6 bases). Germline V gives CDR1 SSHAT, CDR2 FNYEAQ (reference sequence). V lost 1 base, J lost 5 bases, and 11 bases lay in between. The CDR3 has 14 residues. The DNA of the CDR3 is TGTGCCAGCAGCTTAGGGGGCGGAGGGGAGACCCAGTACTTC. Translating it yields CASSLGGGGETQYF.

The chain links TRBV21-1 to TRBJ2-1; the D call TRBD2 from the table was never checked on the DNA. TRBV21-1 is reported as a pseudogene. This CDR3 is 19 amino acids long. CDR3 bases: TGTGCCAGCAGCAAAGTCCCTCGGCCTAGCGGGAGACCCTACAATGAGCAGTTCTTC. Amino acid sequence: CASSKVPRPSGRPYNEQFF.

The J gene is TRBJ1-1, the V gene TRBV3-1 (or the pseudogene TRBV3-2), with D uncertain. V dropped 1 base and J dropped 1 base, with 4 bases sitting between them. Per germline, CDR1 LGHDT and CDR2 YNNKEL (reference sequence). The CDR3 loop spans 13 amino acids. Here the CDR3 reads CASSQVRNTEAFF. In DNA form, the CDR3 reads TGTGCCAGCAGCCAAGTGAGGAACACTGAAGCTTTCTTT.

The count of this clone is one. The V gene is TRBV2, the J gene TRBJ2-7; weak D call: TRBD1 (5 bases). V was clipped by 3 bases and J by 2 bases, with 11 bases between them. Germline-derived CDR1 and CDR2 are SNHLY and FYNNEI. This CDR3 contains 14 residues. The CDR3 protein is CASSDGAPTYEQYF. The CDR3 bases are TGTGCCAGCAGTGATGGGGCGCCAACCTACGAGCAGTACTTC.

This chain uses TRBV4-1 with TRBJ2-7, with TRBD1 identical over 10 bases. Germline V gene lookup returns CDR1 MGHRA and CDR2 YSYEKL. V shed 4 bases, J shed 2 bases, and the junction held 8 bases outside the gene matches. CDR3 length equals 16 residues. In DNA, the CDR3 is TGCGCCAGCAGCCGCTCAATAGGGACAGGGGCCTACGAGCAGTACTTC. Its protein is CASSRSIGTGAYEQYF.

J is TRBJ1-1 and V is TRBV7-3; D call uncertain. Trimming pared 3 bases from V and 3 bases from J, leaving 8 bases between. The CDR3 is 13 residues long. CDR1 and CDR2 from the germline V gene are SGHTA and FQGTGA. CDR3 amino acids: CASSFRQYTEAFF. As DNA, the CDR3 is TGTGCCAGCAGCTTCCGGCAGTACACTGAAGCTTTCTTT.

The V gene is TRBV18, the J gene TRBJ1-2; 8 bases line up with TRBD1. Looked up from germline, CDR1 is KGHSH and CDR2 is LQKENI. This CDR3 region has 15 residues. V was pared by 2 bases and J by 4 bases, with 6 bases of the junction left unmatched. As DNA, the CDR3 is TGTGCCAGCTCACCATCAGACAGGGGAGGCTATGGCTACACCTTC. As protein: CASSPSDRGGYGYTF. The full variable domain, its missing parts supplied by reference TRBV18 and TRBJ1-2, is NAGVMQNPRHLVRRRGQEARLRCSPMKGHSHVYWYRQLPEEGLKFMVYLQKENIIDESGMPKERFSAEFPKEGPSILRIQQVVRGDSAAYFCASSPSDRGGYGYTFGSGTRLTVV.

The chain recombines TRBV5-6 with TRBJ2-4; no reliable D call. In germline, CDR1 is SGHDT, CDR2 YYEEEE. This CDR3 spans 14 amino acids. Trimming cost V 2 bases and J 1 base, with 7 bases left between them. The CDR3 loop is CASSFFSAKNIQYF. DNA of the CDR3: TGTGCCAGCAGCTTTTTTTCGGCCAAAAACATTCAGTACTTC.

Notes on this clone: One end of the junction fails to match germline, which may point to a read error. This sequence joins TRBV2 and TRBJ2-5, with D perhaps given as TRBD1 or TRBD2 (5 bases each). The CDR3 loop spans 13 amino acids. Germline loops: CDR1 SNHLY, CDR2 FYNNEI. CDR3 nucleotides: TGTGCGAGCACAGGCGGGTCTCGTCAGACCCAGTACTTC. Amino acid sequence: CASTGGSRQTQYF. The full variable domain, in which reference TRBV2 and TRBJ2-5 provide the parts outside the CDR3, is EPEVTQTPSHQVTQMGQEVILRCVPISNHLYFYWYRQILGQKVEFLVSFYNNEISEKSEIFDDQFSVERPDGSNFTLKIRSTKLEDSAMYFCASTGGSRQTQYFGPGTRLLVL.

The chain couples TRBV30 to TRBJ1-1; D may be TRBD1 (5 bases). Germline V gene lookup returns CDR1 GTSNPN and CDR2 SVGIG (reference sequence). The CDR3 is 11 residues long. The ends were cut back, 5 bases at V and 11 bases at J, with 15 bases in the middle. The chain's CDR3 is CAWGVGGDAFF. The CDR3 DNA reads TGTGCCTGGGGAGTTGGAGGGGACGCTTTCTTT.

The V and J genes are TRBV13 and TRBJ1-5; 7 bases map to TRBD1. This CDR3 spans 14 amino acids. J gave up 8 bases and V 3 bases, and 7 bases lay outside the gene matches. The germline V gene has CDR1 PRHDT and CDR2 FYEKMQ (reference sequence). The CDR3 is CASSLMTGNEPQHF. In DNA, the CDR3 is TGTGCCAGCAGCTTGATGACAGGGAATGAGCCCCAGCATTTT.

The V and J genes are TRBV4-1 and TRBJ2-7, with 9 nucleotides matching TRBD1. CDR3 length equals 16 residues. CDR1 is MGHRA, CDR2 YSYEKL, per germline. The junction had 10 bases not matched to a gene; V was cut back by 4 bases and J by 3 bases. CDR3 residues: CASSRYGTGLVYEQYF. In nucleotides, the CDR3 is TGCGCCAGCAGCCGGTACGGGACAGGGTTGGTCTACGAGCAGTACTTC.

This clone has a single count. This sequence joins TRBV5-1 and TRBJ1-2; 9 bases fit TRBD1. V lost 0 bases to trimming and J lost 3 bases; unmatched junction nucleotides: 6. This CDR3 has 16 amino acids. Germline lookup yields CDR1 SGHRS and CDR2 YFSETQ. CDR3 in DNA: TGCGCCAGCAGCTTGGGACAAACAGGGGGCTACTATGGCTACACCTTC. Residues: CASSLGQTGGYYGYTF.

V and J are TRBV28 and TRBJ1-1; a possible D gene is TRBD1 (5 bases). Trimming stripped 7 bases from V and 4 bases from J, with 13 bases between. Per germline, CDR1 MDHEN and CDR2 SYDVKM. The CDR3 has 13 amino acids. CDR3: CASIVDIGTEAFF. As DNA, the CDR3 is TGTGCCAGCATAGTGGACATAGGCACTGAAGCTTTCTTT.